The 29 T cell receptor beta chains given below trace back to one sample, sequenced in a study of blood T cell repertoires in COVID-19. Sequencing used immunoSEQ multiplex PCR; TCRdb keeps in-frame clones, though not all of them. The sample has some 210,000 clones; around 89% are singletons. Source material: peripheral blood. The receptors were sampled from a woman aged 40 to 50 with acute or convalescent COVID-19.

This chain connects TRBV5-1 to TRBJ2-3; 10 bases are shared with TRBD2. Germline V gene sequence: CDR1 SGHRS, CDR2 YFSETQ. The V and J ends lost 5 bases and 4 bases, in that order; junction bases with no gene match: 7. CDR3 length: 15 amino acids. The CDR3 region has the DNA TGCGCCAGCAGGATTGCCGGGACTAGCGCAGATACGCAGTATTTT. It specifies CASRIAGTSADTQYF.

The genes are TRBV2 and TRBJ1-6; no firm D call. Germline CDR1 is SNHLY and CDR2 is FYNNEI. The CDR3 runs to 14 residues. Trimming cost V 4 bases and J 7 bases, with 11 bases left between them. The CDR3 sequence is CASSGVGGNSPLHF. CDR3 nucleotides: TGTGCCAGCAGTGGGGTGGGAGGGAATTCACCCCTCCACTTT.

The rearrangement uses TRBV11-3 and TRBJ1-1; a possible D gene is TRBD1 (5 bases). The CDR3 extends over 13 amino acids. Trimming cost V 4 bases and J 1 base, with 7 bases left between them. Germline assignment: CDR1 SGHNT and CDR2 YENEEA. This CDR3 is CASSSQGNTEAFF. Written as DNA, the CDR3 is TGTGCCAGCAGCTCTCAGGGGAACACTGAAGCTTTCTTT.

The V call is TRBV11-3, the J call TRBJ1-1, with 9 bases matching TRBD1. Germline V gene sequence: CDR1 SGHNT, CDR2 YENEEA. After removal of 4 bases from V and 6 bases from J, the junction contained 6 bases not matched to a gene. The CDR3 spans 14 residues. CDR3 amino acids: CASSSGQGRAEAFF. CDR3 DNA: TGTGCCAGCAGCTCGGGACAGGGAAGGGCTGAAGCTTTCTTT. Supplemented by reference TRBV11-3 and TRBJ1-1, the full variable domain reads EAGVVQSPRYKIIEKKQPVAFWCNPISGHNTLYWYLQNLGQGPELLIRYENEEAVDDSQLPKDRFSAERLKGVDSTLKIQPAELGDSAVYLCASSSGQGRAEAFFGQGTRLTVV.

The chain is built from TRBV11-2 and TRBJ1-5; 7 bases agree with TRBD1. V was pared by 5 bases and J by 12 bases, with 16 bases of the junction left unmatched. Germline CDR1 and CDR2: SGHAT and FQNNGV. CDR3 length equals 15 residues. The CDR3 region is CASSKGMGQTVVQHF. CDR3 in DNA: TGTGCCAGCAGCAAAGGGATGGGACAGACTGTTGTCCAGCATTTT.

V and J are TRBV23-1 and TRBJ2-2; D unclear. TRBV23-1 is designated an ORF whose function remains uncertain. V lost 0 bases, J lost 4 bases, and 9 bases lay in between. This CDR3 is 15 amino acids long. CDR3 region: CASSQSRHATGELFF. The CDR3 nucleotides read TGCGCCAGCAGTCAATCGAGGCATGCCACCGGGGAGCTGTTTTTT.

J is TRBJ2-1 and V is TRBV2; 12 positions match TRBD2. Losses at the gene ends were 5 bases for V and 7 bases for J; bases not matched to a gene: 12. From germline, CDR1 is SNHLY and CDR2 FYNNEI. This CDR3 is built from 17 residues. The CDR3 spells CASSRLAGEHQWNEQFF. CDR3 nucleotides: TGTGCCAGCAGTCGACTAGCGGGGGAGCACCAGTGGAATGAGCAGTTCTTC. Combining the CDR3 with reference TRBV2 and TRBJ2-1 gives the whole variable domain EPEVTQTPSHQVTQMGQEVILRCVPISNHLYFYWYRQILGQKVEFLVSFYNNEISEKSEIFDDQFSVERPDGSNFTLKIRSTKLEDSAMYFCASSRLAGEHQWNEQFFGPGTRLTVL.

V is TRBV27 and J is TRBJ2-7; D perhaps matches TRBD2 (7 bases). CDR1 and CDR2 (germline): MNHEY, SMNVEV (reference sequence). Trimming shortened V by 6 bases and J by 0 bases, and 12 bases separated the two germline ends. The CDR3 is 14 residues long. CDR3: CASRRGGSSYEQYV. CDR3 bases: TGTGCCAGCAGGAGGGGGGGTAGCTCCTACGAGCAGTACGTC.

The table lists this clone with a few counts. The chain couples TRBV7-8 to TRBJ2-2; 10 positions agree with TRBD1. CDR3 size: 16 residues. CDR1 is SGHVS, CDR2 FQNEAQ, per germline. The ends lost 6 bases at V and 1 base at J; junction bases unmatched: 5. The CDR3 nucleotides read TGTGCCAGCAGTTCTAGGACAGGGGGGAACACCGGGGAGCTGTTTTTT. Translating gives CASSSRTGGNTGELFF.

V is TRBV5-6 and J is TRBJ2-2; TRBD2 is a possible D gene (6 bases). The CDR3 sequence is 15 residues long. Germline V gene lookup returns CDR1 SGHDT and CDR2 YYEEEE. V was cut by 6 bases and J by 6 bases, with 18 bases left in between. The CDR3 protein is CASTSLLAEAGELFF. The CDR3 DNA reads TGTGCCAGCACTTCTTTACTAGCAGAAGCCGGGGAGCTGTTTTTT.

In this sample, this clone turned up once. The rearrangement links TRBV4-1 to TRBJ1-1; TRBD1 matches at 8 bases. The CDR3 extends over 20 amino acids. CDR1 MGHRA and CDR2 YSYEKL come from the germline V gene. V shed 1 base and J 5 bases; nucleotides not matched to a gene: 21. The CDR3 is CASSQGLLGRGREYLTEAFF. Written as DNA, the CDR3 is TGCGCCAGCAGCCAAGGCCTCCTGGGCAGGGGGCGGGAGTATTTAACTGAAGCTTTCTTT.

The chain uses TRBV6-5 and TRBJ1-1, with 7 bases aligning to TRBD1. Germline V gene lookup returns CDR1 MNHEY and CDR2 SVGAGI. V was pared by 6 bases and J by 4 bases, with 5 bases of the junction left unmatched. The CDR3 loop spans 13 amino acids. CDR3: CASSYDRVTEAFF. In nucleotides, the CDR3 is TGTGCCAGCAGCTACGACAGGGTCACTGAAGCTTTCTTT.

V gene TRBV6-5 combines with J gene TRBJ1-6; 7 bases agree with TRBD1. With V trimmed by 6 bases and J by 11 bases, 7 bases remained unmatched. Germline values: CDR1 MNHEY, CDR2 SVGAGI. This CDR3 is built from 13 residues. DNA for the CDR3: TGTGCCAGCAGAAATGGACAGGAGGCACCCCTCCACTTT. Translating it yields CASRNGQEAPLHF.

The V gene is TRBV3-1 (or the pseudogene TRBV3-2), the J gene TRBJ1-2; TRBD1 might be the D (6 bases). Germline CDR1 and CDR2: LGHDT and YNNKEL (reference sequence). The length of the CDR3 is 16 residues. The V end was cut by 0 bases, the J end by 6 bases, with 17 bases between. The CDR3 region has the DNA TGTGCCAGCAGCCAAGATCGTGGGACAACTTGGGATGGCTACACCTTC. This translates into CASSQDRGTTWDGYTF.

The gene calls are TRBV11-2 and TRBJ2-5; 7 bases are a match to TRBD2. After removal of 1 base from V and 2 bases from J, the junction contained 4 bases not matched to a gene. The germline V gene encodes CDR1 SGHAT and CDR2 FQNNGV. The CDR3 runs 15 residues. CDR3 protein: CASSLGASGQETQYF. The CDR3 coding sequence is TGTGCCAGCAGCTTAGGGGCTAGCGGACAAGAGACCCAGTACTTC.

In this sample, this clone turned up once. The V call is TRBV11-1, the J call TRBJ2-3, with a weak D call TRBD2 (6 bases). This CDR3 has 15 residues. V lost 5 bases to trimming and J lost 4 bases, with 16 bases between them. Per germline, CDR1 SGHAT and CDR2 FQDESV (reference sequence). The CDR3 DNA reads TGTGCCAGCAGCCGACGGGACTCTACGTCAGATACGCAGTATTTT. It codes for CASSRRDSTSDTQYF.

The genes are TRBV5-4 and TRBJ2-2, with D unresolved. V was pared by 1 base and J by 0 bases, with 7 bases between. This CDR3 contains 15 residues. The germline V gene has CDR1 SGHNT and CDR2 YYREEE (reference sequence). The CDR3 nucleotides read TGTGCCAGCAGCTTGTGGCTTTCGAACACCGGGGAGCTGTTTTTT. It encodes CASSLWLSNTGELFF. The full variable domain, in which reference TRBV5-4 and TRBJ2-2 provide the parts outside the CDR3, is ETGVTQSPTHLIKTRGQQVTLRCSSQSGHNTVSWYQQALGQGPQFIFQYYREEENGRGNFPPRFSGLQFPNYSSELNVNALELDDSALYLCASSLWLSNTGELFFGEGSRLTVL.

Here the CDR3 reads CASTLRRGATYNEQFF. CDR3 DNA: TGTGCCAGCACCCTCCGGCGGGGGGCCACCTACAATGAGCAGTTCTTC. The rearrangement links TRBV7-2 to TRBJ2-1; the match to TRBD2 covers 8 bases. CDR1 SGHTA and CDR2 FQGNSA come from the germline V gene. Germline trimming cut 7 bases from V and 2 bases from J; bases unmatched to any gene: 10. The CDR3 spans 16 residues.

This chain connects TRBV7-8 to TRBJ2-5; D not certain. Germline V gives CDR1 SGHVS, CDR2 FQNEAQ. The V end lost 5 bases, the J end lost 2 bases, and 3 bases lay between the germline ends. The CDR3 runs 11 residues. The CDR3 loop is CASSVQETQYF. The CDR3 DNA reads TGTGCCAGCAGCGTACAAGAGACCCAGTACTTC. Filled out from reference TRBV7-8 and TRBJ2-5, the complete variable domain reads GAGVSQSPRYKVAKRGQDVALRCDPISGHVSLFWYQQALGQGPEFLTYFQNEAQLDKSGLPSDRFFAERPEGSVSTLKIQRTQQEDSAVYLCASSVQETQYFGPGTRLLVL.

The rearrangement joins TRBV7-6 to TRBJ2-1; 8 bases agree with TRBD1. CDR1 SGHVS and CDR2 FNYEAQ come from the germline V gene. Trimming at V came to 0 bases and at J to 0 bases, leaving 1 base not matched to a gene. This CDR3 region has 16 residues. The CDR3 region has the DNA TGTGCCAGCAGCTTAGCGGGGACAGGCTCCTACAATGAGCAGTTCTTC. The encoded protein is CASSLAGTGSYNEQFF. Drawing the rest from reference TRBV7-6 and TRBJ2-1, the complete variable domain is GAGVSQSPRYKVTKRGQDVALRCDPISGHVSLYWYRQALGQGPEFLTYFNYEAQQDKSGLPNDRFSAERPEGSISTLTIQRTEQRDSAMYRCASSLAGTGSYNEQFFGPGTRLTVL.

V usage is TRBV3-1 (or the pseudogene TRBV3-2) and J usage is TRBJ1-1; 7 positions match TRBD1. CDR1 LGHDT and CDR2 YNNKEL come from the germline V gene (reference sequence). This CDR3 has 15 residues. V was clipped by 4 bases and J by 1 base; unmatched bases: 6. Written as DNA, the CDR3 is TGTGCCAGCAGCCTTACGGGACAGTCGAACACTGAAGCTTTCTTT. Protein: CASSLTGQSNTEAFF.

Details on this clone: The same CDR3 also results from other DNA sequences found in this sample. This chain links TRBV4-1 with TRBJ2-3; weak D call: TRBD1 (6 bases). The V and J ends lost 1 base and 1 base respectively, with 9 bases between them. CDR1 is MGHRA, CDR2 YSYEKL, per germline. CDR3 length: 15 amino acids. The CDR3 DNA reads TGCGCCAGCAGCCAAGTGGCAGGGGGCACAGATACGCAGTATTTT. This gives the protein CASSQVAGGTDTQYF.

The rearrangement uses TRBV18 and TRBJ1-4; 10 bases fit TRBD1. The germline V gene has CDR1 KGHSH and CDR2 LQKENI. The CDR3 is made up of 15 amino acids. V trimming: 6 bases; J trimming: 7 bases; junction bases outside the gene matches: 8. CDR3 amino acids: CASSRDRGRGEKLFF. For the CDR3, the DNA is TGTGCCAGCTCCCGCGACAGGGGGCGCGGTGAAAAACTGTTTTTT.

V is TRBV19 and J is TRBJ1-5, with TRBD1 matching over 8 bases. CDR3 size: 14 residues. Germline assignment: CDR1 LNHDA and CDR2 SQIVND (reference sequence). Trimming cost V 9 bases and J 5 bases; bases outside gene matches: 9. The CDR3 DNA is TGTGCCAGCAGCGGACAGGGAATGTATCAGCCCCAGCATTTT. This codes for CASSGQGMYQPQHF.

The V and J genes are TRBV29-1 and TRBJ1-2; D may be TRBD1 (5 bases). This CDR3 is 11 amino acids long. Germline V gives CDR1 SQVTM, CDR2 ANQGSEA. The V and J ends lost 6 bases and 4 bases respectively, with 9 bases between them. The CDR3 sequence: CSVPDSYGYTF. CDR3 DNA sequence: TGCAGCGTCCCTGACAGCTATGGCTACACCTTC. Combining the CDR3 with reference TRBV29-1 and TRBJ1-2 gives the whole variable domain SAVISQKPSRDICQRGTSLTIQCQVDSQVTMMFWYRQQPGQSLTLIATANQGSEATYESGFVIDKFPISRPNLTFSTLTVSNMSPEDSSIYLCSVPDSYGYTFGSGTRLTVV.

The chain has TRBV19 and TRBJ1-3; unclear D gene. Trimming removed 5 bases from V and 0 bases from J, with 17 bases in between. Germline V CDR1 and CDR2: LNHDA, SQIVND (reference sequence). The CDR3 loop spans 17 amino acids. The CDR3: CASSAYYDGNSGNTIYF. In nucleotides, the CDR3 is TGTGCCAGTAGTGCCTACTACGACGGAAACTCTGGAAACACCATATATTTT. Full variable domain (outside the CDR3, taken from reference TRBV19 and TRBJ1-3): DGGITQSPKYLFRKEGQNVTLSCEQNLNHDAMYWYRQDPGQGLRLIYYSQIVNDFQKGDIAEGYSVSREKKESFPLTVTSAQKNPTAFYLCASSAYYDGNSGNTIYFGEGSWLTVV.

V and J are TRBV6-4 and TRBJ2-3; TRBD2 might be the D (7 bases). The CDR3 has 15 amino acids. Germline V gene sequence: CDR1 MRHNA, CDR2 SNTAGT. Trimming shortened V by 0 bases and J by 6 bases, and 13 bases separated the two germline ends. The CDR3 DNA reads TGTGCCAGCAGTGACTCGGAGGGGGGGATGGATACGCAGTATTTT. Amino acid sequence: CASSDSEGGMDTQYF.

The CDR3 DNA reads as TGTGCCAGCTGGACAGGAATCCAAGAGACCCAGTACTTC. It yields the protein CASWTGIQETQYF. This chain connects TRBV7-8 to TRBJ2-5, with TRBD1 matching 7 bases. Germline V CDR1 and CDR2: SGHVS, FQNEAQ. This CDR3 region has 13 residues. J lost 1 base, V lost 8 bases, and 4 bases had no gene match.

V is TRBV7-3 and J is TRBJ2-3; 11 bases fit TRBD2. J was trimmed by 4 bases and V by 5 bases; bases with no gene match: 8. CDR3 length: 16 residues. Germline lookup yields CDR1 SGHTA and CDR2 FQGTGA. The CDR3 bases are TGTGCCAGCAGCCCGATAGCGGGGGGGCCGGCAGATACGCAGTATTTT. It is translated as CASSPIAGGPADTQYF.